A single sample is the source of the 27 T cell receptor beta chains below, sequenced in a study of CD8+ T cells in alopecia areata. A panel of CD4, CD8alpha, NKG2D, NKG2ACE and other markers served to sort pooled cutaneous lymph node cells. Sequencing templates came from extracted RNA that was reverse transcribed into cDNA. Produced via immunoSEQ multiplex PCR; TCRdb's table is partial and in-frame only. The data show 290,000 or so clones, with none appearing a single time. Sequenced material: CD4+ T cells sorted from a lymph node. The origin of the receptors is a C3H/HeJ mouse with alopecia areata. The MHC haplotype recorded for the strain is H2-k.

Of note for this clone: Each gene name is a mouse one. The sequence runs out 4 residues before the end of the CDR3; the remainder is reconstructed from the germline J gene. V usage is TRBV31 and J usage is TRBJ2-5, with 7 bases aligning to TRBD1. V trimming: 3 bases; J trimming: 2 bases; junction bases outside the gene matches: 2. Germline V gives CDR1 GKSSPN, CDR2 SITVG. CDR3 length equals 13 residues. The CDR3 protein is CAWRTGSQDTQYF. Partial CDR3 DNA: TGTGCCTGGAGGACAGGGAGCCAAGAC.

This clone was seen a handful of times. The genes are named according to mouse. The read halts 3 residues ahead of the CDR3 end, with the missing end drawn from the germline J gene. This rearrangement joins TRBV19 to TRBJ1-6; TRBD1 agrees at 7 bases. TRBJ1-6 has ORF status, its function being uncertain. Trimming took 3 bases from V and 7 from J; bases not matched to a gene: 4. Germline V lookup: CDR1 FNHDT, CDR2 SITEND (reference sequence). This CDR3 is 14 amino acids long. CDR3 DNA, as far as it was read: TGTGCCAGCAGTAGTCCGGGACAGAATTCGCCC. Protein sequence: CASSSPGQNSP. The CDR3 reads in full as CASSSPGQNSPLYF.

Details on this clone: Here the gene names and germline are mouse. The CDR3 DNA, read in part, is TGTGCCAGCAGTACCAGCCAAGAC. Translation: CASSTSQD. The entire CDR3 reads CASSTSQDTQYF. The chain employs TRBV19 and TRBJ2-5; no clear D. Read sequence stops 4 residues before the CDR3 end, and the germline J gene provides the missing end. Germline V CDR1 and CDR2: FNHDT, SITEND (reference sequence). This CDR3 contains 12 residues. The V end lost 3 bases, the J end lost 2 bases, and 4 bases lay between the germline ends. The full variable domain, rest sourced from reference TRBV19 and TRBJ2-5, is GGIITQTPKFLIGQEGQKLTLKCQQNFNHDTMYWYRQDSGKGLRLIYYSITENDLQKGDLSEGYDASREKKSSFSLTVTSAQKNEMAVFLCASSTSQDTQYFGPGTRLLVL.

In the case of this clone: Gene names refer to mouse genes. The read stops 4 residues short of the end of the CDR3; the missing end is completed from the germline J gene. This rearrangement joins TRBV5 to TRBJ2-2; 10 bases map to TRBD1. CDR1 is LGHNA, CDR2 YNLKQL, per germline (reference sequence). Unmatched junction bases numbered 2, after V lost 1 base and J lost 3 bases. CDR3 size: 16 residues. Incomplete CDR3 DNA: TGTGCCAGCAGCCAAGGACAGGGGGCCCACACCGGG. Protein product: CASSQGQGAHTG. The whole CDR3 protein is CASSQGQGAHTGQLYF.

Worth noting for this clone: The gene symbols are mouse symbols. Sequencing ends 4 residues short of the CDR3 end; the germline J gene provides the rest. The gene calls are TRBV31 and TRBJ1-2; D not certain. V lost 0 bases and J 0 bases, leaving 8 bases between the germline ends. Germline assignment: CDR1 GKSSPN and CDR2 SITVG. This CDR3 region has 14 residues. Incomplete CDR3 DNA: TGTGCCTGGAGTCTTGGGTCAGCAAACTCC. It codes for CAWSLGSANS. From start to end, the CDR3 is CAWSLGSANSDYTF.

This clone occurred a few times. Germline and genes: mouse. With the read ending 3 residues before the CDR3 end, the germline J gene is used to fill in that end. This chain links TRBV13-2 with TRBJ1-6, with TRBD1 as a possible D gene (6 bases). TRBJ1-6 qualifies as an ORF whose function is uncertain. CDR3 length: 15 residues. Germline CDR1 reads NNHNN; CDR2 reads SYGAGS (reference sequence). V was clipped by 5 bases and J by 6 bases, with 15 bases between them. Incomplete CDR3 DNA: TGTGCCAGCGGACTCCCCGGGACAATTAATTCGCCC. Protein: CASGLPGTINSP. The whole CDR3 sequence reads CASGLPGTINSPLYF.

Comments on this clone: Gene names refer to mouse genes. Read sequence stops 4 residues before the CDR3 end, and the germline J gene provides the missing end. The same CDR3 is also encoded by other DNA sequences in this sample. The chain couples TRBV19 to TRBJ2-1; TRBD1 matches at 7 bases. V shed 2 bases and J 1 base; nucleotides not matched to a gene: 3. The germline V gene encodes CDR1 FNHDT and CDR2 SITEND (reference sequence). This CDR3 has 15 amino acids. CDR3 DNA (partial): TGTGCCAGCAGTATGGGCAGGGGGAACTATGCT. Protein: CASSMGRGNYA. The full CDR3 is CASSMGRGNYAEQFF.

This clone appeared many times. At one boundary the junction diverges from the germline segment, which might be a read error. These gene names are mouse names. Sequencing ends 4 residues short of the CDR3 end; the germline J gene provides the rest. The V and J genes are TRBV17 and TRBJ2-1, with D unclear. This CDR3 contains 13 residues. Germline V gene sequence: CDR1 MNHDT, CDR2 YYDKIL. CDR3 residues: CASSRDNNAEQFF. The covered CDR3 bases are TGTGCTAGCAGTAGAGATAACAATGCT.

As for this clone: The gene names given are mouse names. The read is 4 residues too short to cover the CDR3 end, so that end is filled in from the germline J gene. The chain has TRBV1 and TRBJ2-5; 9 nucleotides line up with TRBD1. Unmatched junction bases numbered 1, after V lost 4 bases and J lost 2 bases. Germline loops: CDR1 NSQYPW, CDR2 LRSPGD (reference sequence). The CDR3 length is 14 residues. The covered CDR3 bases are TGCACCTGCAGTGGGGACAGGGTCCAAGAC. This codes for CTCSGDRVQD. The entire CDR3 reads CTCSGDRVQDTQYF.

This clone was picked up many times. Genes and germline come from the mouse. The CDR3 is cut off 4 residues early in the read; its end comes from the germline J gene. J is TRBJ2-2 and V is TRBV13-1; D uncertain. CDR3 length equals 13 residues. The ends were cut back, 3 bases at V and 2 bases at J, with 5 bases in the middle. Per germline, CDR1 NSHNY and CDR2 SYGAGN. Partial CDR3 DNA: TGTGCCAGCAGTGCTCCCAACACCGGG. Amino acids: CASSAPNTG. The whole CDR3 region reads CASSAPNTGQLYF.

This clone has a handful of counts. All gene names here are mouse names. The sequence runs out 4 residues before the end of the CDR3; the remainder is reconstructed from the germline J gene. This same CDR3 is encoded by further DNA sequences in the sample. The rearrangement joins TRBV13-1 to TRBJ2-7; 10 positions match TRBD2. Germline V lookup: CDR1 NSHNY, CDR2 SYGAGN. Trimming cost V 3 bases and J 0 bases; bases outside gene matches: 3. The CDR3 loop spans 15 amino acids. The CDR3 spells CASSGGLGVSYEQYF. CDR3 bases read: TGTGCCAGCAGTGGCGGACTGGGGGTCTCCTAT.

This clone was recorded a few times. The genes are named according to mouse. Read sequence stops 4 residues before the CDR3 end, and the germline J gene provides the missing end. This chain uses TRBV19 with TRBJ1-1; 8 bases agree with TRBD1. CDR3 length: 13 residues. Germline lookup yields CDR1 FNHDT and CDR2 SITEND (reference sequence). The CDR3 region is CASSIPGQEEVFF. The covered CDR3 bases are TGTGCCAGCAGTATACCGGGACAGGAA.

This clone has a handful of counts. These gene names are mouse names. This chain's CDR3 is CTCSADQPGGSPLYF. The sequenced CDR3 bases are TGCACCTGCAGTGCAGATCAGCCAGGAGGTTCGCCC. This chain joins TRBV1 and TRBJ1-6; D call uncertain. The read terminates 3 residues ahead of where the CDR3 ends, so the germline J gene completes it. TRBJ1-6 is reported as an ORF; its role is uncertain. Germline V gives CDR1 NSQYPW, CDR2 LRSPGD (reference sequence). Trimming shortened V by 0 bases and J by 9 bases, and 12 bases separated the two germline ends. CDR3 size: 15 residues.

This clone was seen more than once but under ten times. The germline and genes are mouse ones. The read ends 4 residues before the CDR3 terminus; that terminus is restored from the germline J gene. V usage is TRBV2 and J usage is TRBJ2-5; TRBD1 agrees at 7 bases. The CDR3 covers 14 residues. With V trimmed by 2 bases and J by 2 bases, 1 base remained unmatched. Germline V gives CDR1 LGHNA, CDR2 YSYQKL. The DNA read from the CDR3 is TGTGCCAGCAGCCAACAGGGGGTCCAAGAC. This sequence encodes CASSQQGVQD. The whole CDR3 sequence reads CASSQQGVQDTQYF.

A note on this clone: Gene names are the mouse ones. The read ends 4 residues early relative to the CDR3; the germline J gene fills the gap. This chain connects TRBV13-1 to TRBJ2-7, with D perhaps TRBD1 (6 bases). Germline assignment: CDR1 NSHNY and CDR2 SYGAGN. The CDR3 runs 15 residues. The V end lost 4 bases, the J end lost 0 bases, and 14 bases lay between the germline ends. The part of the CDR3 DNA that was read is TGTGCCAGCAGTCCACCGGGACACAGCTCCTAT. Amino acid sequence: CASSPPGHSSY. The entire CDR3 reads CASSPPGHSSYEQYF.

This clone was seen more than once but under ten times. Gene names are mouse gene names. The observed sequence ends 3 residues before the CDR3 terminus, with the missing tail filled in from the germline J gene. V and J are TRBV5 and TRBJ1-6; no clear D. TRBJ1-6 is treated as an ORF (open reading frame) with a function not yet certain. This CDR3 is built from 17 residues. Germline V gene lookup returns CDR1 LGHNA and CDR2 YNLKQL (reference sequence). The V end lost 0 bases, the J end lost 7 bases, and 16 bases lay between the germline ends. The CDR3: CASSQDTGRVGNSPLYF. The sequenced part of the CDR3 DNA is TGTGCCAGCAGCCAAGATACCGGGAGGGTGGGGAATTCGCCC.

In the case of this clone: Gene names and germline match the mouse. Read data end 4 residues before the CDR3 end; the end is taken from the germline J gene. The gene calls are TRBV13-2 and TRBJ2-5; D possibly corresponds to TRBD1 (7 bases). Germline V gene sequence: CDR1 NNHNN, CDR2 SYGAGS (reference sequence). CDR3 length: 15 amino acids. V was cut by 1 base and J by 2 bases, with 11 bases left in between. CDR3 bases read: TGTGCCAGCGGTGATCCTCAGGGGGGCCAAGAC. Translating gives CASGDPQGGQD. The whole CDR3 sequence is CASGDPQGGQDTQYF.

This clone has just a few counts. Genes and germline are mouse. The CDR3 sequence is CASSLTGGPDTQYF. CDR3 bases read: TGTGCCAGCAGTTTGACTGGGGGTCCGGAC. This rearrangement joins TRBV14 to TRBJ2-5; 9 bases map to TRBD2. The CDR3 is cut off 4 residues early in the read; its end comes from the germline J gene. This CDR3 comprises 14 residues. The germline gives CDR1 SGHDT, CDR2 FRDEAV.

As to this clone: Mouse germline and gene names are used. The read finishes 4 residues shy of the CDR3 end, and the germline J gene is used to complete it. The chain links TRBV19 to TRBJ2-2; 7 bases align to TRBD1. Germline V gives CDR1 FNHDT, CDR2 SITEND (reference sequence). Losses at the gene ends were 6 bases for V and 0 bases for J; bases not matched to a gene: 2. The CDR3 loop spans 14 amino acids. CDR3 amino acids: CASMGQTNTGQLYF. The sequenced CDR3 bases are TGTGCCAGCATGGGACAGACAAACACCGGG.

This clone was detected only a few times. Mouse gene names and germline throughout. The sequence runs out 4 residues before the end of the CDR3; the remainder is reconstructed from the germline J gene. Distinct nucleotide sequences in the sample also encode this CDR3. J is TRBJ1-1 and V is TRBV1; 8 positions match TRBD1. The CDR3 runs to 15 residues. Germline V gives CDR1 NSQYPW, CDR2 LRSPGD (reference sequence). V shed 3 bases, J shed 0 bases, and the junction held 3 bases outside the gene matches. This chain's CDR3 is CTCSADRGANTEVFF. CDR3 DNA (partial): TGCACCTGCAGTGCCGACAGGGGAGCAAACACA. Full variable domain (outside the CDR3, taken from reference TRBV1 and TRBJ1-1): VTLLEQNPRWRLVPRGQAVNLRCILKNSQYPWMSWYQQDLQKQLQWLFTLRSPGDKEVKSLPGADYLATRVTDTELRLQVANMSQGRTLYCTCSADRGANTEVFFGKGTRLTVV.

A remark on this clone: Mouse germline and gene names are used. The read is 4 residues too short to cover the CDR3 end, so that end is filled in from the germline J gene. The rearrangement joins TRBV5 to TRBJ2-7; 11 bases agree with TRBD2. The CDR3 has 15 residues. The V segment lost 2 bases and the J segment 3 bases; nucleotides outside the gene matches: 3. Germline V gene data show CDR1 as LGHNA and CDR2 as YNLKQL (reference sequence). Partial CDR3 DNA: TGTGCCAGCAGCCAAAGACTGGGGGGGTTCTAT. This sequence encodes CASSQRLGGFY. The whole CDR3 region reads CASSQRLGGFYEQYF.

As for this clone: Gene names follow the mouse nomenclature. The read falls 4 residues short of the CDR3 end, and the missing part is taken from the germline J gene. Different DNA sequences within this sample yield the same CDR3. The chain uses TRBV13-1 and TRBJ2-1, with 10 bases matching TRBD2. Germline V gene data show CDR1 as NSHNY and CDR2 as SYGAGN. The CDR3 consists of 15 residues. Trimming cost V 3 bases and J 2 bases; bases outside gene matches: 2. The CDR3 loop reads CASSGLGGYYAEQFF. CDR3 DNA, as far as it was read: TGTGCCAGCAGTGGACTGGGGGGATACTATGCT.

Note on this clone: Genes here carry mouse names. The CDR3 region is CASSEHWGGSSYEQYF. The sequenced CDR3 bases are TGTGCCAGCAGTGAGCACTGGGGGGGCAGCTCCTAT. The chain carries TRBV13-1 and TRBJ2-7, with 11 bases that match TRBD2. Read coverage stops 4 residues before the CDR3 terminus; the germline J gene supplies the remainder. Germline CDR1 is NSHNY and CDR2 is SYGAGN. CDR3 length: 16 residues. Trimming at V came to 2 bases and at J to 0 bases, leaving 4 bases not matched to a gene.

In regard to this clone: Gene names are the mouse ones. Read sequence stops 4 residues before the CDR3 end, and the germline J gene provides the missing end. Other DNA sequences from this sample encode an identical CDR3 as well. V usage is TRBV13-2 and J usage is TRBJ2-1, with 11 bases identical to TRBD1. The CDR3 contains 15 residues. The germline V gene has CDR1 NNHNN and CDR2 SYGAGS (reference sequence). J gave up 3 bases and V 3 bases, and 2 bases lay outside the gene matches. CDR3 amino acids: CASGAGTGGYAEQFF. The sequenced CDR3 bases are TGTGCCAGCGGTGCCGGGACAGGGGGCTATGCT.

This clone was recorded a few times. Gene names are mouse gene names. The read comes to an end 4 residues before the CDR3 does, leaving the germline J gene to fill in the end. The rearrangement uses TRBV19 and TRBJ2-1, with a possible D match to TRBD1 (6 bases). In germline, CDR1 is FNHDT, CDR2 SITEND (reference sequence). The CDR3 is made up of 14 amino acids. Deletions cut 4 bases from V and 6 bases from J, with 14 bases between. CDR3 protein: CASSPWDKFAEQFF. Partial CDR3 DNA: TGTGCCAGCAGTCCCTGGGACAAATTTGCT. Full variable domain (outside the CDR3, taken from reference TRBV19 and TRBJ2-1): GGIITQTPKFLIGQEGQKLTLKCQQNFNHDTMYWYRQDSGKGLRLIYYSITENDLQKGDLSEGYDASREKKSSFSLTVTSAQKNEMAVFLCASSPWDKFAEQFFGPGTRLTVL.

A few counts support this clone. Gene names refer to mouse genes. The read falls 4 residues short of the CDR3 end, and the missing part is taken from the germline J gene. This rearrangement joins TRBV5 to TRBJ2-3; 8 positions match TRBD2. Germline CDR1 reads LGHNA; CDR2 reads YNLKQL (reference sequence). V gave up 0 bases and J gave up 0 bases; unmatched junction bases: 5. The CDR3 is 17 amino acids. Here the CDR3 reads CASSQDKLGDSAETLYF. The DNA read from the CDR3 is TGTGCCAGCAGCCAAGATAAACTGGGGGATAGTGCAGAA.

Turning to this clone: All gene names here are mouse names. The read finishes 4 residues shy of the CDR3 end, and the germline J gene is used to complete it. The J gene is TRBJ2-2, the V gene TRBV13-3; 12 bases fit TRBD2. Germline V gene sequence: CDR1 NNHDY, CDR2 SYVADS. Unmatched junction bases numbered 2, after V lost 4 bases and J lost 4 bases. The CDR3 sequence is 15 residues long. CDR3 bases read: TGTGCCAGCAGTAGACTGGGGGGGCTCACCGGG. Amino acids: CASSRLGGLTG. The CDR3, in full, reads CASSRLGGLTGQLYF.